The TCR beta chain under discussion was sequenced for a study of molecular identifiers for immune sequencing clone quantification. Overall study findings and caveats: In naive cells, clones above 20 RNA copies held under 1% of molecules, whereas in effector cells they held over 98%.

For bulk TCR libraries, previously described methods and listed TCR primers were used. Using its own MiXCR run on the PCR reads, TCRdb lists one record per CDR3 protein. The sample holds tens of thousands of distinct CDR3 sequences; about 23% are singletons and the top ten take about 0.8%. Naive CD8 T cells were sorted as CD8+CD4-CCR7+CD45RA+. This CDR3 has 13 amino acids. Germline CDR1 reads SGHTA; CDR2 reads FQGTGA. A remark on this clonotype: What it recognizes is unknown. This may stem from a read error, because a much larger clone lies one nucleotide away.

What was sequenced was naive CD8+ T cells from blood, with Jurkat cell RNA spiked in. Subset defined: FACS-sorted CD8+CD4-CCR7+CD45RA+ naive T cells. The chain couples TRBV7-3 to TRBJ2-2, with a weak D call TRBD2 (5 bases). The receptor was isolated from a human donor in good health. Some libraries in this study had Jurkat cell RNA spiked in. The DNA for the CDR3 is TGTGCCAGCAGCTCGCGAAAGCCTGGGGAGCTGTGTTTT. Amino acid sequence: CASSSRKPGELCF.